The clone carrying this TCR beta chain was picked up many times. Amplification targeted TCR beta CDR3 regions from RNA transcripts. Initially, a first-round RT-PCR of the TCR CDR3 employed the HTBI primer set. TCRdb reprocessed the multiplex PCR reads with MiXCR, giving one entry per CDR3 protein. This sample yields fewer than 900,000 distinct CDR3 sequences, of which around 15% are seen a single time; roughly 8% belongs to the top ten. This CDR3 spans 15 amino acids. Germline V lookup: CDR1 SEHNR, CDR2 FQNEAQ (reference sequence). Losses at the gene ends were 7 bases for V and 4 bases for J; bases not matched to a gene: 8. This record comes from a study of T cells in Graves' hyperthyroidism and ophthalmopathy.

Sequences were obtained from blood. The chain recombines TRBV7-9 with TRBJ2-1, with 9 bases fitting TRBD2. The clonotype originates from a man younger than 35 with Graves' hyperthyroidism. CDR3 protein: CASTPAGGAYNEQFF. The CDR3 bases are TGTGCCAGCACGCCAGCGGGAGGAGCGTACAATGAGCAGTTCTTC.